A selection of T cell receptor beta chains follows, all from one sample in a study of OX40 agonist ivuxolimab in advanced cancers. Here immunoSEQ multiplex PCR was the method, and the copy in TCRdb shows in-frame clones only, minus some. The sample shows 60,000 or so clones, more than 70% of them seen only once. This specimen consisted of CD4+ or CD8+ T cells sorted from blood, obtained in a trial of the OX40 agonist ivuxolimab. Receptor source: an adult with an advanced solid tumor such as melanoma, head and neck, liver or kidney cancer. Both conserved end residues are part of each CDR3. The order of the fields is CDR3 protein, CDR3 DNA, J gene, clone size, D gene, V gene. A D gene is named only where the DNA matches it firmly. Only part of the rows carry a size: once, few, many, or a class if the clone is expanded.

CDR3: CASSVELQSYNEQFF
DNA: TGTGCCAGCAGCGTAGAGCTTCAATCCTACAATGAGCAGTTCTTC
J: TRBJ2-1
size: .
D: .
V: TRBV9

CDR3: CASSWGQPKGSSPLHF
DNA: TGTGCCAGCAGTTGGGGACAGCCGAAGGGTAGTTCACCCCTCCACTTT
J: TRBJ1-6
size: .
D: TRBD1
V: TRBV5-5

CDR3: CASSPLETGANYGYTF
DNA: TGTGCCAGCTCACCGCTTGAAACAGGGGCTAACTATGGCTACACCTTC
J: TRBJ1-2
size: .
D: TRBD1
V: TRBV18

CDR3: CASRGPLFNSPLHF
DNA: TGTGCCAGCAGGGGCCCTCTCTTTAATTCACCCCTCCACTTT
J: TRBJ1-6
size: .
D: .
V: TRBV2

CDR3: CASRGGPRDTQYF
DNA: TGCGCCAGCAGAGGGGGCCCCCGGGATACGCAGTATTTT
J: TRBJ2-3
size: few
D: TRBD1
V: TRBV5-1

CDR3: CSVERDRGVTEAFF
DNA: TGCAGCGTTGAACGCGACAGGGGAGTCACTGAAGCTTTCTTT
J: TRBJ1-1
size: .
D: TRBD1
V: TRBV29-1

CDR3: CASTSSLGAGNNEQFF
DNA: TGTGCCAGCACCTCAAGTCTCGGCGCGGGGAACAATGAGCAGTTCTTC
J: TRBJ2-1
size: .
D: .
V: TRBV27

CDR3: CASTPSFGGTDTQYF
DNA: TGTGCCAGCACCCCCTCTTTTGGGGGTACAGATACGCAGTATTTT
J: TRBJ2-3
size: .
D: .
V: TRBV6-1

CDR3: CATEKSYNEQFF
DNA: TGTGCCACCGAGAAGTCCTACAATGAGCAGTTCTTC
J: TRBJ2-1
size: .
D: .
V: TRBV6-6

CDR3: CAISALAGATDTQYF
DNA: TGTGCCATCAGTGCATTAGCGGGGGCAACAGATACGCAGTATTTT
J: TRBJ2-3
size: .
D: TRBD2
V: TRBV10-3

CDR3: CASTTDLVGQQETQYF
DNA: TGTGCCAGCACCACGGATCTAGTTGGACAGCAAGAGACCCAGTACTTC
J: TRBJ2-5
size: .
D: .
V: TRBV9

CDR3: CASSLDGTTPQYF
DNA: TGTGCCAGCAGCTTAGACGGGACAACACCACAGTATTTT
J: TRBJ2-3
size: once
D: .
V: TRBV7-2

CDR3: CASSLALSLDLEQYF
DNA: TGTGCCAGCAGCTTAGCTCTCTCACTAGACCTAGAGCAGTACTTC
J: TRBJ2-7
size: .
D: .
V: TRBV7-2

CDR3: CASSLFSVLNTGELFF
DNA: TGTGCCAGCAGCTTGTTTTCGGTTTTGAACACCGGGGAGCTGTTTTTT
J: TRBJ2-2
size: .
D: .
V: TRBV5-6

CDR3: CAWSAGGEQYF
DNA: TGTGCCTGGAGTGCAGGGGGCGAGCAGTACTTC
J: TRBJ2-7
size: .
D: TRBD1
V: TRBV30

CDR3: CASSVQGINYGYTF
DNA: TGTGCCAGCAGCGTGCAGGGGATTAACTATGGCTACACCTTC
J: TRBJ1-2
size: .
D: .
V: TRBV7-8

CDR3: CASSQEETQYF
DNA: TGCGCCAGCAGCCAAGAAGAGACCCAGTACTTC
J: TRBJ2-5
size: .
D: .
V: TRBV4-1

CDR3: CASSPGTQSYNEQFF
DNA: TGTGCCAGCAGCCCGGGGACCCAATCATACAATGAGCAGTTCTTC
J: TRBJ2-1
size: once
D: .
V: TRBV7-2

CDR3: CASNWLAGPGEQFF
DNA: TGCGCCAGCAATTGGTTAGCGGGGCCGGGGGAGCAGTTCTTC
J: TRBJ2-1
size: .
D: TRBD2
V: TRBV5-1

CDR3: CASSLGGSRSTEAFF
DNA: TGTGCCAGCAGCTTGGGTGGGAGTCGGAGCACTGAAGCTTTCTTT
J: TRBJ1-1
size: .
D: .
V: TRBV7-3

CDR3: CASAPGFGGETGELFF
DNA: TGTGCTAGTGCCCCCGGTTTCGGGGGTGAGACCGGGGAGCTGTTTTTT
J: TRBJ2-2
size: .
D: .
V: TRBV12-5

CDR3: CASRPISTGPHKGFF
DNA: TGTGCAAGTCGCCCAATTTCCACCGGGCCGCATAAGGGTTTCTTT
J: TRBJ1-1
size: .
D: .
V: TRBV12-2

CDR3: CASSTGLAGHTDTQYF
DNA: TGTGCCAGCAGCACGGGACTAGCGGGACACACAGATACGCAGTATTTT
J: TRBJ2-3
size: .
D: TRBD2
V: TRBV11-3

CDR3: CASNLRDGDQPQHF
DNA: TGTGCCAGCAATTTAAGGGACGGCGATCAGCCCCAGCATTTT
J: TRBJ1-5
size: .
D: .
V: TRBV6-6

CDR3: CASSLDGVQPQHF
DNA: TGTGCCAGCAGCTTAGATGGGGTTCAGCCCCAGCATTTT
J: TRBJ1-5
size: .
D: .
V: TRBV7-3

CDR3: CASRVRQLNQPQHF
DNA: TGCGCCAGCAGAGTGAGACAGCTAAATCAGCCCCAGCATTTT
J: TRBJ1-5
size: .
D: .
V: TRBV23-1

CDR3: CASSSPGASNEQFF
DNA: TGTGCCAGCAGCTCCCCCGGGGCTAGCAATGAGCAGTTCTTC
J: TRBJ2-1
size: .
D: .
V: TRBV7-3

CDR3: CASRNPRAGTGELFF
DNA: TGTGCCAGCAGGAACCCACGGGCTGGCACCGGGGAGCTGTTTTTT
J: TRBJ2-2
size: .
D: .
V: TRBV6-5

CDR3: CASSRMLGSGANVLTF
DNA: TGTGCCAGCTCCCGTATGTTAGGGTCTGGGGCCAACGTCCTGACTTTC
J: TRBJ2-6
size: .
D: .
V: TRBV18

CDR3: CSVLKGTGNTIYF
DNA: TGCAGCGTGTTAAAGGGTACTGGAAACACCATATATTTT
J: TRBJ1-3
size: .
D: .
V: TRBV29-1

CDR3: CSVVGTLNTGELFF
DNA: TGCAGCGTTGTGGGGACACTTAACACCGGGGAGCTGTTTTTT
J: TRBJ2-2
size: .
D: .
V: TRBV29-1

CDR3: CASSQDLRRGIEDTQYF
DNA: TGTGCCAGCAGCCAAGATTTACGGCGGGGAATAGAAGATACGCAGTATTTT
J: TRBJ2-3
size: .
D: .
V: TRBV4-2

CDR3: CASSSPTGFFSYEQYF
DNA: TGTGCCAGCAGTTCTCCTACAGGGTTTTTCTCCTACGAGCAGTACTTC
J: TRBJ2-7
size: .
D: .
V: TRBV6-5

CDR3: CASSVGSGGPHNEQFF
DNA: TGTGCCAGCAGCGTAGGGTCGGGGGGGCCGCACAATGAGCAGTTCTTC
J: TRBJ2-1
size: .
D: TRBD2
V: TRBV9

CDR3: CASSPGRQASTDTQYF
DNA: TGTGCCAGCAGCCCGGGGAGACAGGCTAGCACAGATACGCAGTATTTT
J: TRBJ2-3
size: .
D: .
V: TRBV9

CDR3: CASSSGTGTTGELFF
DNA: TGTGCCAGCAGCTCTGGGACAGGGACCACCGGGGAGCTGTTTTTT
J: TRBJ2-2
size: .
D: TRBD1
V: TRBV7-3